These 17 T cell receptor beta chains originate from one sample sequenced in a study of blood T cell repertoires in COVID-19. Sequencing used immunoSEQ multiplex PCR; TCRdb keeps in-frame clones, though not all of them. The table records more than 150,000 clones, around 85% of them present only once. The material sequenced was peripheral blood. The receptors shown here come from a man between 70 and 80 years old with active or convalescent COVID-19.

This clone was recorded a few times. The chain is built from TRBV5-1 and TRBJ2-1, with 9 bases that match TRBD2. V shed 4 bases and J 0 bases; nucleotides not matched to a gene: 11. This CDR3 is 18 amino acids long. Looked up from germline, CDR1 is SGHRS and CDR2 is YFSETQ. CDR3 nucleotides: TGCGCCAGCAGCCTCAGTAGCGGGAGAACTACCTCCTACAATGAGCAGTTCTTC. The encoded protein is CASSLSSGRTTSYNEQFF.

This clone was counted once. The DNA of the CDR3 is TGTGCCAGCACTCAAGGGGGAGGGGTAGGACAGCCCCAGCATTTT. It codes for CASTQGGGVGQPQHF. The chain uses TRBV28 and TRBJ1-5; D might be TRBD1 (6 bases). The germline V gene encodes CDR1 MDHEN and CDR2 SYDVKM. Trimming shortened V by 7 bases and J by 7 bases, and 20 bases separated the two germline ends. This CDR3 contains 15 residues.

This clone was found a few times. The chain joins TRBV21-1 to TRBJ1-5; the table's TRBD1 call for D was not verified on the DNA. TRBV21-1 counts as a pseudogene. The CDR3 extends over 17 amino acids. CDR3 coding DNA: TGTGCCAGCAGCAAAAAAGACACCCAGACCAGCAATCAGCCCCAGCATTTT. Translated, it gives CASSKKDTQTSNQPQHF.

The rearrangement uses TRBV28 and TRBJ1-1; 7 bases map to TRBD1. The CDR3 sequence is 16 residues long. Per the germline V gene, CDR1 is MDHEN and CDR2 is SYDVKM. Trimming at V came to 5 bases and at J to 4 bases, leaving 13 bases not matched to a gene. The CDR3, as DNA: TGTGCCAGCAGTAACCACCGGGACAGTAGGGGCACTGAAGCTTTCTTT. As protein: CASSNHRDSRGTEAFF.

The CDR3 sequence is CASSYHSGLNTGELFF. The DNA for the CDR3 is TGTGCCAGCAGTTACCACAGCGGGTTGAACACCGGGGAGCTGTTTTTT. The chain combines TRBV6-5 with TRBJ2-2, with D perhaps matching TRBD2 (6 bases). CDR1 is MNHEY, CDR2 SVGAGI, per germline. CDR3 size: 16 residues. V lost 2 bases and J lost 1, with 11 bases in between.

The rearrangement links TRBV7-8 to TRBJ2-4; tentative D call: TRBD2 (6 bases). Trimming took 3 bases from V and 0 from J, leaving 12 bases between them. The germline CDR1 and CDR2 sequences are SGHVS and FQNEAQ. The CDR3 sequence is 16 residues long. CDR3 loop: CASSFRAGLAKNIQYF. DNA of the CDR3: TGTGCCAGCAGCTTCCGAGCGGGTCTAGCCAAAAACATTCAGTACTTC.

The rearrangement joins TRBV6-5 to TRBJ1-4; D not certain. V was trimmed by 2 bases and J by 6 bases, leaving 10 bases between them. This CDR3 has 14 amino acids. CDR1 and CDR2 (germline): MNHEY, SVGAGI. For the CDR3, the DNA is TGTGCCAGCAGTTACGGTGCCGGGTATGAAAAACTGTTTTTT. Protein sequence: CASSYGAGYEKLFF.

The J gene is TRBJ2-7, the V gene TRBV6-2 or TRBV6-3; tentatively, D is TRBD1 (6 bases). The CDR3 extends over 12 amino acids. Germline CDR1 reads MNHEY; CDR2 reads SVGEGT. The V end was cut by 4 bases, the J end by 4 bases, with 8 bases between. CDR3 in DNA: TGTGCCAGCAGTTCGAGGGGGTACGAGCAGTACTTC. Its translation: CASSSRGYEQYF.

This clone has more than one count but fewer than ten. This same CDR3 is encoded by further DNA sequences in the sample. The rearrangement links TRBV18 to TRBJ1-1; D perhaps matches TRBD1 (5 bases). The germline V gene encodes CDR1 KGHSH and CDR2 LQKENI. Trimming removed 4 bases at V and 3 bases at J, with 9 bases between. This CDR3 region has 13 residues. In DNA, the CDR3 is TGTGCCAGCTCACTCGGGGGGGACACTGAAGCTTTCTTT. It codes for CASSLGGDTEAFF.

This sequence joins TRBV25-1 and TRBJ2-3; 7 nucleotides line up with TRBD2. The CDR3 totals 16 residues. Germline CDR1 and CDR2: MGHDK and SYGVNS. With 3 bases clipped from V and 2 bases from J, the junction kept 8 bases outside the gene matches. This CDR3 is CASSDVVGGVTDTQYF. The CDR3 DNA sequence: TGTGCCAGCAGTGATGTTGTGGGGGGGGTCACAGATACGCAGTATTTT.

This chain joins TRBV5-1 and TRBJ2-5; the match to TRBD2 covers 16 bases. This CDR3 is 15 amino acids long. The germline gives CDR1 SGHRS, CDR2 YFSETQ. The V and J ends lost 4 bases and 5 bases, in that order; junction bases with no gene match: 2. DNA of the CDR3: TGCGCCAGCAGCGTGGGACTAGCGGGAGGGGAGACCCAGTACTTC. Encoded protein: CASSVGLAGGETQYF.

The rearrangement links TRBV7-2 to TRBJ1-5, with 11 bases aligning to TRBD1. CDR1 and CDR2 (germline): SGHTA, FQGNSA. The junction had 4 bases not matched to a gene; V was cut back by 1 base and J by 8 bases. CDR3 length equals 15 residues. The CDR3 DNA reads TGTGCCAGCAGCTTAGGGGGACAGGGGGGAAAGCCCCAGCATTTT. Protein: CASSLGGQGGKPQHF.

This clone was counted many times. V is TRBV5-4 and J is TRBJ2-7, with 7 bases lining up with TRBD2. The CDR3 is 14 residues long. Looked up from germline, CDR1 is SGHNT and CDR2 is YYREEE (reference sequence). V shed 1 base and J 3 bases; nucleotides not matched to a gene: 4. The CDR3 region has the DNA TGTGCCAGCAGCTTGTGGGGGGGTGGCTACGAGCAGTACTTC. This translates into CASSLWGGGYEQYF.

V is TRBV6-2 or TRBV6-3 and J is TRBJ2-1; D might be TRBD2 (5 bases). Germline CDR1 is MNHEY and CDR2 is SVGEGT. The CDR3 spans 18 residues. V was cut by 2 bases and J by 2 bases, with 19 bases left in between. The CDR3 spells CASSYPRVGGPAYNEQFF. The CDR3 DNA follows: TGTGCCAGCAGTTACCCCCGGGTAGGCGGGCCAGCCTACAATGAGCAGTTCTTC.

This clone showed up just a few times. This chain uses TRBV6-6 with TRBJ2-1; 9 nucleotides line up with TRBD2. The CDR3 covers 15 residues. V lost 3 bases to trimming and J lost 5 bases; unmatched junction nucleotides: 5. Looked up from germline, CDR1 is MNHNY and CDR2 is SVGAGI (reference sequence). The CDR3 spells CASSYRTSENNEQFF. In DNA form, the CDR3 reads TGTGCCAGCAGTTATAGGACTAGCGAGAACAATGAGCAGTTCTTC.

V is TRBV10-3 and J is TRBJ2-1, with 12 bases fitting TRBD2. Germline V gene data show CDR1 as ENHRY and CDR2 as SYGVKD. The CDR3 has 18 residues. The J segment lost 2 bases and the V segment lost 0 bases, leaving 5 bases of the junction unmatched. The CDR3 region has the DNA TGTGCCATCAGTGAGTCGGGGGGACTAGCGGGCGCCTACAATGAGCAGTTCTTC. Residues: CAISESGGLAGAYNEQFF.

The genes are TRBV19 and TRBJ1-1; weak D call: TRBD1 (6 bases). V was cut by 8 bases and J by 11 bases, with 15 bases left in between. The CDR3 spans 11 residues. Germline CDR1 LNHDA, CDR2 SQIVND (reference sequence). CDR3 loop: CASGTPRAAFF. The CDR3 DNA reads as TGTGCCAGTGGGACACCCCGCGCGGCTTTCTTT.